Each of the 24 T cell receptor beta chains below was sequenced from the same sample in a study of type 1 and type 2 diabetes patients. PCR was run on genomic DNA. Amplification of the beta chain CDR3 used 30 forward and 13 reverse multiplex primers. TCRdb fed the multiplex PCR reads into MiXCR, producing one record per CDR3 protein. The sample shows 250,000 to 300,000 distinct CDR3 sequences, 40% to 50% of them seen only once. Source material: peripheral blood mononuclear cells (PBMCs). The receptors stem from a man aged 18-30 years with type 2 diabetes.

The J gene is TRBJ2-3, the V gene TRBV27, with D hard to call. Germline V lookup: CDR1 MNHEY, CDR2 SMNVEV (reference sequence). This CDR3 has 12 residues. Trimming left V 5 bases short and J 5 bases short, with 8 bases between. CDR3 protein: CASSPNRDTQYF. The CDR3 region has the DNA TGTGCCAGCAGTCCCAATCGAGATACGCAGTATTTT.

This chain connects TRBV14 to TRBJ2-1, with D perhaps TRBD2 (6 bases). Looked up from germline, CDR1 is SGHDN and CDR2 is FVKESK. V was trimmed by 4 bases and J by 8 bases, leaving 9 bases between them. The CDR3 runs to 12 residues. The CDR3 spells CASSRWGDEQFF. CDR3 bases: TGTGCCAGCAGCCGGTGGGGGGATGAGCAGTTCTTC.

This clonotype was recorded many times. This sequence joins TRBV2 and TRBJ2-5, with D tentatively TRBD1 or TRBD2 (6 bases each). V lost 6 bases and J lost 2, with 13 bases in between. Germline assignment: CDR1 SNHLY and CDR2 FYNNEI. This CDR3 is built from 14 residues. In DNA, the CDR3 is TGTGCCAGCAGGGGGGCGGGGCTTCAAGAGACCCAGTACTTC. As protein: CASRGAGLQETQYF. Supplemented by reference TRBV2 and TRBJ2-5, the full variable domain reads EPEVTQTPSHQVTQMGQEVILRCVPISNHLYFYWYRQILGQKVEFLVSFYNNEISEKSEIFDDQFSVERPDGSNFTLKIRSTKLEDSAMYFCASRGAGLQETQYFGPGTRLLVL.

This chain links TRBV6-6 with TRBJ2-5, with D unclear. The assigned J gene may be wrong: the sequence end matches TRBJ2-7 better. The V gene's germline CDR1 is MNHNY and CDR2 SVGAGI (reference sequence). The CDR3 consists of 15 residues. CDR3 region: CASSETRRGSYEQYF. CDR3 coding DNA: TGTGCCAGCAGTGAAACCCGTCGTGGCTCCTACGAGCAGTACTTC.

This clonotype turned up a few times. This chain uses TRBV19 with TRBJ1-1, with 7 positions matching TRBD1. Losses at the gene ends were 5 bases for V and 0 bases for J; bases not matched to a gene: 3. The CDR3 totals 14 residues. CDR1 LNHDA and CDR2 SQIVND come from the germline V gene (reference sequence). The CDR3 DNA is TGTGCCAGTAGTTTACAGGGGTTGAACACTGAAGCTTTCTTT. Its protein product is CASSLQGLNTEAFF. The variable domain in full, with the rest retrieved from reference TRBV19 and TRBJ1-1, is DGGITQSPKYLFRKEGQNVTLSCEQNLNHDAMYWYRQDPGQGLRLIYYSQIVNDFQKGDIAEGYSVSREKKESFPLTVTSAQKNPTAFYLCASSLQGLNTEAFFGQGTRLTVV.

Comments on this clonotype: This CDR3 fails to terminate in the conserved phenylalanine or tryptophan, so it likely reflects a read error. The chain joins TRBV7-7 to TRBJ2-5; D uncertain. CDR1 and CDR2 (germline): SSHAT, FNYEAQ (reference sequence). CDR3 length: 14 residues. V was clipped by 2 bases and J by 1 base, with 8 bases between them. As DNA, the CDR3 is TGTGCCAGCAGCTTACAAGTCTTCCAAGAGACCCAGTACCTC. It yields the protein CASSLQVFQETQYL.

This clonotype was seen a handful of times. This chain connects TRBV19 to TRBJ2-1; tentative D call: TRBD2 (7 bases). The CDR3 is made up of 14 amino acids. V lost 1 base, J lost 10 bases, and 14 bases lay in between. The V gene's germline CDR1 is LNHDA and CDR2 SQIVND (reference sequence). The CDR3 here is CASSIAPEGGEQFF. In nucleotides, the CDR3 is TGTGCCAGTAGTATAGCCCCCGAGGGGGGGGAGCAGTTCTTC.

The V call is TRBV6-5, the J call TRBJ2-5, with 8 nucleotides matching TRBD2. The germline gives CDR1 MNHEY, CDR2 SVGAGI. This CDR3 region has 16 residues. V shed 0 bases, J shed 4 bases, and the junction held 7 bases outside the gene matches. The CDR3 sequence: CASSYSGAGEGETQYF. DNA of the CDR3: TGTGCCAGCAGTTACTCAGGAGCGGGGGAAGGAGAGACCCAGTACTTC.

This clonotype was found a few times. This chain joins TRBV12-5 and TRBJ2-7, with D hard to call. Trimming pared 5 bases from V and 3 bases from J, leaving 8 bases between. Germline loops: CDR1 LGHNT, CDR2 FRNRAP. The CDR3 loop spans 12 amino acids. For the CDR3, the DNA is TGTGCTAGTGGTGGGTTGGACTACGAGCAGTACTTC. It encodes CASGGLDYEQYF.

The chain combines TRBV11-3 with TRBJ1-6; 8 nucleotides match TRBD1. This CDR3 comprises 13 residues. Germline CDR1 and CDR2: SGHNT and YENEEA. Unmatched junction bases numbered 1, after V lost 3 bases and J lost 9 bases. The CDR3 protein is CASSFDRGSPLHF. The CDR3 DNA follows: TGTGCCAGCAGCTTCGACAGGGGTTCACCCCTCCACTTT.

This clonotype appeared a few times. The chain combines TRBV19 with TRBJ1-1, with 9 positions matching TRBD1. Germline V gene lookup returns CDR1 LNHDA and CDR2 SQIVND (reference sequence). V gave up 1 base and J gave up 11 bases; unmatched junction bases: 8. The length of the CDR3 is 14 residues. CDR3 sequence (DNA): TGTGCCAGTAGTATAGGGGGGACAGGGCGGGAGGCTTTCTTT. Its translation: CASSIGGTGREAFF.

This clonotype came up once. One junction end does not reproduce the germline sequence, and a read error may be involved. The chain carries TRBV20-1 and TRBJ1-1; TRBD1 aligns across 7 bases. The V gene's germline CDR1 is DFQATT and CDR2 SNEGSKA (reference sequence). The CDR3 totals 15 residues. The CDR3 spells CSADAAGQMNTEALF. DNA of the CDR3: TGCAGTGCTGATGCGGCGGGACAGATGAACACTGAAGCTCTCTTT.

The V call is TRBV2, the J call TRBJ2-2; possibly TRBD1 or TRBD2 for D (7 bases each). V was clipped by 9 bases and J by 4 bases, with 18 bases between them. The CDR3 spans 15 residues. Germline CDR1 and CDR2: SNHLY and FYNNEI. The CDR3 here is CASQGGLSFTGELFF. CDR3 sequence (DNA): TGTGCCAGTCAGGGGGGACTATCCTTCACCGGGGAGCTGTTTTTT. The full variable domain, with the rest looked up from reference TRBV2 and TRBJ2-2, is EPEVTQTPSHQVTQMGQEVILRCVPISNHLYFYWYRQILGQKVEFLVSFYNNEISEKSEIFDDQFSVERPDGSNFTLKIRSTKLEDSAMYFCASQGGLSFTGELFFGEGSRLTVL.

The chain combines TRBV6-5 with TRBJ2-5; the D gene is possibly TRBD1 (5 bases). The germline CDR1 and CDR2 sequences are MNHEY and SVGAGI. There are 15 residues in the CDR3. The V end lost 5 bases, the J end lost 0 bases, and 13 bases lay between the germline ends. CDR3 region: CASSEKKGYQETQYF. The CDR3 bases are TGTGCCAGCAGTGAGAAGAAGGGGTACCAAGAGACCCAGTACTTC.

The chain couples TRBV6-1 to TRBJ2-2; D gene ambiguous. Germline values: CDR1 MNHNS, CDR2 SASEGT. Between the trimmed V and J ends, which lost 6 bases and 3 bases, there was a span of 11 bases. The CDR3 consists of 14 residues. Written as DNA, the CDR3 is TGTGCCAGCAGGCCCGGGTCGGACACCGGGGAGCTGTTTTTT. Protein: CASRPGSDTGELFF.

This clonotype was found a few times. The chain couples TRBV30 to TRBJ1-2; possible D gene TRBD1, 5 bases. This CDR3 spans 13 amino acids. Germline V lookup: CDR1 GTSNPN, CDR2 SVGIG (reference sequence). The germline V and J ends were trimmed by 4 bases and 7 bases, with 16 bases remaining between them. CDR3 nucleotides: TGTGCCTGGAAGACCCTTGCAGGGATTGGCTACACCTTC. Translating it yields CAWKTLAGIGYTF.

This chain joins TRBV15 and TRBJ1-5; D gene uncertain. CDR1 and CDR2 from the germline V gene are LNHNV and YYDKDF (reference sequence). The CDR3 spans 19 residues. The V end was cut by 0 bases, the J end by 2 bases, with 20 bases between. DNA for the CDR3: TGTGCCACCAGCAGAGAGTATGGCAGCCGTGGGCAGGGCAATCAGCCCCAGCATTTT. Protein sequence: CATSREYGSRGQGNQPQHF.

On this clonotype: Likely a read error: the CDR3 ends without its conserved phenylalanine or tryptophan. It is unclear where the CDR3 begins or ends on the DNA, so no DNA is shown, and the CDR3 is as TCRdb lists it. CDR3 sequence: CASSDPLAG. The V gene is TRBV7-3, the J gene TRBJ2-7; the D call of TRBD2 is as the table states it, not checked on the DNA. Looked up from germline, CDR1 is SGHTA and CDR2 is FQGTGA. The CDR3 spans 9 amino acids, including both terminal residues.

This chain connects TRBV24-1 to TRBJ1-4, with 7 bases that match TRBD1. The germline V gene has CDR1 KGHDR and CDR2 SFDVKD. With 5 bases clipped from V and 6 bases from J, the junction kept 8 bases outside the gene matches. The CDR3 consists of 15 residues. Written as DNA, the CDR3 is TGTGCCACCAGTGGGGGAGGGGGCGCGGATGAAAAACTGTTTTTT. Its translation is CATSGGGGADEKLFF.

This clonotype has only a few counts. The chain employs TRBV19 and TRBJ2-1; D call uncertain. V lost 3 bases and J lost 8, with 8 bases in between. From germline, CDR1 is LNHDA and CDR2 SQIVND (reference sequence). The CDR3 is made up of 12 amino acids. The CDR3 nucleotides are TGTGCCAGTAGTATTCCCCCGGATGAGCAGTTCTTC. Translation gives CASSIPPDEQFF.

The chain recombines TRBV19 with TRBJ2-7; D unresolved. Germline values: CDR1 LNHDA, CDR2 SQIVND (reference sequence). The CDR3 sequence is 15 residues long. Trimming shortened V by 3 bases and J by 1 base, and 13 bases separated the two germline ends. The CDR3 sequence: CASSIGNSISYEQYF. CDR3 coding DNA: TGTGCCAGTAGTATCGGCAATTCTATTTCCTACGAGCAGTACTTC.

This chain links TRBV25-1 with TRBJ1-2; 10 bases fit TRBD1. The trim removed 11 bases at V and 2 bases at J, leaving 11 bases unmatched. The V gene's germline CDR1 is MGHDK and CDR2 SYGVNS. This CDR3 is 15 amino acids long. CDR3 sequence (DNA): TGTGCCTGGAGCAGAGGGACAGGGGCAAACTATGGCTACACCTTC. Its protein is CAWSRGTGANYGYTF.

The V call is TRBV6-5, the J call TRBJ2-7; 7 bases align to TRBD1. The J segment lost 0 bases and the V segment lost 5 bases, leaving 4 bases of the junction unmatched. The CDR3 runs 14 residues. Germline CDR1 and CDR2: MNHEY and SVGAGI. The chain's CDR3 is CASSRQGASYEQYF. The CDR3 DNA sequence: TGTGCCAGCAGTAGACAGGGCGCCTCCTACGAGCAGTACTTC.

This clonotype has a handful of counts. The V call is TRBV9, the J call TRBJ2-2; maybe TRBD2 (6 bases). Germline assignment: CDR1 SGDLS and CDR2 YYNGEE. This CDR3 is built from 13 residues. V lost 2 bases, J lost 4 bases, and 6 bases lay in between. The DNA of the CDR3 is TGTGCCAGCAGCGTGGGGGGCACCGGGGAGCTGTTTTTT. It specifies CASSVGGTGELFF.